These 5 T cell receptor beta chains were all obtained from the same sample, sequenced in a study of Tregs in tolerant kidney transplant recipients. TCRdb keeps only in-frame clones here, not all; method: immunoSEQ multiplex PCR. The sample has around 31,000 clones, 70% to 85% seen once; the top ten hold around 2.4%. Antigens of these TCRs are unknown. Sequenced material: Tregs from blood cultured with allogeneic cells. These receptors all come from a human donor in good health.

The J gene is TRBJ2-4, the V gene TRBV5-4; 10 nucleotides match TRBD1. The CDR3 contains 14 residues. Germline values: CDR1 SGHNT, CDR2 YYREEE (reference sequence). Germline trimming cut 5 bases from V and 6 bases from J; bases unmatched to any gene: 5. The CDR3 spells CASRNGTGANIQYF. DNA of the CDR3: TGTGCCAGCAGGAACGGGACAGGGGCAAACATTCAGTACTTC.

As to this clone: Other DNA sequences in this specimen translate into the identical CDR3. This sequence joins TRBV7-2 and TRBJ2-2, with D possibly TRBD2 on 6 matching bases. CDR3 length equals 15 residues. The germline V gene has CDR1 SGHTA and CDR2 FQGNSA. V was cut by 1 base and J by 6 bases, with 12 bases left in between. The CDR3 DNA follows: TGTGCCAGCAGCTTAGGAGGGGCGGGGTCCGGGGAGCTGTTTTTT. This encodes CASSLGGAGSGELFF. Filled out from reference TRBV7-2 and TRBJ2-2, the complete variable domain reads GAGVSQSPSNKVTEKGKDVELRCDPISGHTALYWYRQSLGQGLEFLIYFQGNSAPDKSGLPSDRFSAERTGGSVSTLTIQRTQQEDSAVYLCASSLGGAGSGELFFGEGSRLTVL.

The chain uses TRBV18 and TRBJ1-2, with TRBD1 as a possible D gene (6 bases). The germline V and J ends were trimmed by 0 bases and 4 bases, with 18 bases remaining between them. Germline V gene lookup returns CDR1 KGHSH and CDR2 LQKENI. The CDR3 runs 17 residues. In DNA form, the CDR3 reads TGTGCCAGCTCACCACCACAACAGGGAGGAACTCTCTATGGCTACACCTTC. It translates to CASSPPQQGGTLYGYTF.

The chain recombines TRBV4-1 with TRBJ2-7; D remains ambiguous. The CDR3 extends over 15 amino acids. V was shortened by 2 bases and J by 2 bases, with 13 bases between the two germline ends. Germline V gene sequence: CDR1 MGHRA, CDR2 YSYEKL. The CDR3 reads CASSQLTSSPYEQYF. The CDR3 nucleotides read TGCGCCAGCAGCCAACTAACATCCAGTCCCTACGAGCAGTACTTC.

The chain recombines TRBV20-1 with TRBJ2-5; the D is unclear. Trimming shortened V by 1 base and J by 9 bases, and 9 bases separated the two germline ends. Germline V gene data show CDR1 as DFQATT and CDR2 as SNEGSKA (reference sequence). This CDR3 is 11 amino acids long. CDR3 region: CSARAGPAQYF. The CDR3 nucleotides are TGCAGTGCTAGAGCTGGTCCGGCCCAGTACTTC.